The 6 T cell receptor beta chains below come from one sample, sequenced in a study of CD8+CD57+ T cells in acquired aplastic anemia. Genomic DNA, serving as template, underwent TCR beta VDJ and CDR3 profiling. TCRdb reprocessed the reads with MiXCR, giving one entry per CDR3 protein. The sample includes 98,000 or so distinct CDR3 sequences, 51% seen only once; the top ten take roughly 30%. The specimen was sorted CD4+, CD8+, or CD8+CD57+ T cells (not recorded which) from PBMCs. The receptors were sampled from a human donor in good health, serving as a control.

This clonotype occurred a few times. This chain links TRBV2 with TRBJ2-1; TRBD1 is a possible D gene (6 bases). Trimming shortened V by 5 bases and J by 4 bases, and 12 bases separated the two germline ends. The CDR3 loop spans 14 amino acids. Germline V gene data show CDR1 as SNHLY and CDR2 as FYNNEI. The CDR3 coding sequence is TGTGCCAGCAGTCCCCGGGACACTTACAATGAGCAGTTCTTC. Translated, it gives CASSPRDTYNEQFF.

V is TRBV2 and J is TRBJ2-7; tentatively, D is TRBD2 (5 bases). The CDR3 length is 15 residues. The ends were cut back, 6 bases at V and 7 bases at J, with 22 bases in the middle. Germline-derived CDR1 and CDR2 are SNHLY and FYNNEI. The CDR3 sequence is CASSLASGGGREQYF. DNA of the CDR3: TGTGCCAGCAGCTTAGCGTCGGGCGGAGGTAGAGAGCAGTACTTC.

The chain couples TRBV29-1 to TRBJ2-7; D gene unclear. Germline assignment: CDR1 SQVTM and CDR2 ANQGSEA. This CDR3 has 15 residues. The V and J ends lost 5 bases and 4 bases respectively, with 21 bases between them. This CDR3 reads CSVQGPSATGYEQYF. CDR3 DNA sequence: TGCAGCGTTCAAGGACCCTCGGCTACTGGATACGAGCAGTACTTC.

The chain joins TRBV6-4 to TRBJ1-1; 12 bases line up with TRBD1. The CDR3 spans 16 residues. Looked up from germline, CDR1 is MRHNA and CDR2 is SNTAGT. V shed 4 bases, J shed 4 bases, and the junction held 7 bases outside the gene matches. The CDR3 sequence: CASSGDRGREGTEAFF. CDR3 coding DNA: TGTGCCAGCAGTGGGGACAGGGGGCGCGAGGGCACTGAAGCTTTCTTT.

This clonotype has only a few counts. This sequence joins TRBV5-1 and TRBJ1-2, with D perhaps TRBD1 (6 bases). This CDR3 is 13 amino acids long. V lost 4 bases and J lost 6, with 13 bases in between. Germline values: CDR1 SGHRS, CDR2 YFSETQ. In DNA form, the CDR3 reads TGCGCCAGCAGCCCTACAGGGAGAGATGGCTACACCTTC. Translated, it gives CASSPTGRDGYTF.

The V call is TRBV29-1, the J call TRBJ2-7, with unresolved D. Deletions cut 4 bases from V and 0 bases from J, with 7 bases between. Germline CDR1 SQVTM, CDR2 ANQGSEA. The CDR3 length is 12 residues. CDR3 DNA: TGCAGCGTTGCACAGACCTCCTACGAGCAGTACTTC. It yields the protein CSVAQTSYEQYF.